This T cell receptor beta chain was observed in a study of T cell repertoires in cytomegalovirus infection. Whole-study context: CMV epitopes, recently identified HLA-C-restricted and well-studied HLA-B-restricted, were used. TCR beta signatures that were public indicated CMV infection and matching HLA type.

This clonotype was counted many times. As yet, its antigen is unknown. The CDR3 runs 15 residues. Germline CDR1 SGHVS, CDR2 FQNEAQ. J was trimmed by 3 bases and V by 2 bases; bases with no gene match: 2. TCRdb processed the reads anew with MiXCR; each CDR3 protein has one entry. The top ten clones hold 15% to 20% of a sample with 250,000 to 300,000 distinct CDR3 sequences, around 20% of them seen once. This sequence joins TRBV7-8 and TRBJ2-2, with 8 bases aligning to TRBD1. This receptor was taken from a human donor in good health (CMV status not recorded). Some clones in this sample may be carry-over from other donors' samples. This specimen consisted of cultured PBMCs, obtained from culture after CMV antigen stimulation. The CDR3 DNA is TGTGCCAGCAGCTTATTGGGACAGGACACCGGGGAGCTGTTTTTT. Its protein product is CASSLLGQDTGELFF.